The rows below give T cell receptor beta chains drawn from one sample of a study of T cell responses to AZD1222 COVID-19 vaccine. The method was immunoSEQ multiplex PCR; TCRdb's version includes in-frame clones alone and lacks a portion of them. This table holds about 130,000 clones, roughly 93% found once. The sample in question was peripheral blood, obtained 28 days after the second AZD1222 dose. These TCRs come from an adult who received the AZD1222 COVID-19 vaccine. Each CDR3 is given with its conserved first and last residue. D genes are given only for firm matches. Size tells how often a clone was seen (once, few, many) or the class of an expanded clone, and some rows leave it out.

J gene,D gene,V gene,clone size,CDR3 DNA,CDR3 protein
TRBJ2-5,-,TRBV7-2,-,TGTGCCAGCAGCTTAGCGCGTCAGGGTATGGGAGAGACCCAGTACTTC,CASSLARQGMGETQYF
TRBJ1-1,-,TRBV11-3,once,TGTGCCAGCAGCTCACGGGACTTCTCGGATGCTTTCTTT,CASSSRDFSDAFF
TRBJ1-5,TRBD1,TRBV10-3,-,TGTGCCATCAGTGAGGGGACAGGGTGGACACAGCCCCAGCATTTT,CAISEGTGWTQPQHF
TRBJ2-2,-,TRBV7-9,-,TGTGCCAGCAGCTTGCGGGCCCCCACCGGGGAGCTGTTTTTT,CASSLRAPTGELFF
TRBJ2-5,-,TRBV7-2,once,TGTGCCAGCAGCTTAAACGGGGCCCAGGAGACCCAGTACTTC,CASSLNGAQETQYF
TRBJ2-7,TRBD1,TRBV19,-,TGTGCCAGTAGTCCCCGGACAGGGAACGAGCAGTACTTC,CASSPRTGNEQYF
TRBJ1-2,-,TRBV20-1,-,TGCAGGCAACAGGGACTCCATGGCTACACCTTC,CRQQGLHGYTF
TRBJ1-2,-,TRBV6-5,-,TGTGCCAGCAGTTACACAGAGACCGCCCGGGTCGGCTACACCTTC,CASSYTETARVGYTF
TRBJ1-6,-,TRBV5-6,-,TGTGCCAGCAGCTTGGATCCCCGATGGGATTCACCCCTCCACTTT,CASSLDPRWDSPLHF
TRBJ2-7,-,TRBV5-5,-,TGTGCCAGCAGCTGGGCCCGGGGACCGTTCTACGAGCAGTACTTC,CASSWARGPFYEQYF
TRBJ2-7,-,TRBV11-2,-,TGTGCCAGCAGCTTAGGTCGGAGGGGACTCTCCTACGAGCAGTACTTC,CASSLGRRGLSYEQYF
TRBJ1-1,-,TRBV18,-,TGTGCCAGCTCTCCCCCCACGGCGAACACTGAAGCTTTCTTT,CASSPPTANTEAFF
TRBJ1-6,-,TRBV4-1,once,TGCGCCAGCAGCCTCGACTTCCAGGGGCTGAGACGTTCACCCCTCCACTTT,CASSLDFQGLRRSPLHF
TRBJ1-1,TRBD1,TRBV4-1,-,TGCGCCAGCAGCCAAGATGTCGGACAGGGCGCTGAAGCTTTCTTT,CASSQDVGQGAEAFF
TRBJ1-6,-,TRBV27,-,TGTGCCAGCAGTTTTAGCTCCTATAATTCACCCCTCCACTTT,CASSFSSYNSPLHF
TRBJ2-7,TRBD2,TRBV7-2,-,TGTGCCAGCAGCTTACATCCGGGGGGCTACGAGCAGTACTTC,CASSLHPGGYEQYF
TRBJ2-2,-,TRBV9,-,TGTGCCAGCAGCGTAGGGGAGGGGGCTAGCGTGAACACCGGGGAGCTGTTTTTT,CASSVGEGASVNTGELFF
TRBJ2-7,-,TRBV6-2/TRBV6-3,-,TGTGCCAGCAGTTACTCGAAACCAAGTAAAGCCTACGAGCAGTACTTC,CASSYSKPSKAYEQYF
TRBJ1-2,-,TRBV19,once,TGTGCCAGTAGTATAAGTGGTCCTAACTATGGCTACACCTTC,CASSISGPNYGYTF
TRBJ1-1,-,TRBV9,-,TGTGCCAGCAGCCCCCGTAGGGGGGAGGGCACTGAAGCTTTCTTT,CASSPRRGEGTEAFF
TRBJ1-2,-,TRBV30,-,TGTGCCTGGATAGTCGGCCGCCAGTATGGCTACACCTTC,CAWIVGRQYGYTF
TRBJ1-4,-,TRBV4-1,-,TGCGCCAGCAGCCAAGGGACAGTGGCAACTAATGAAAAACTGTTTTTT,CASSQGTVATNEKLFF
TRBJ2-1,-,TRBV7-2,-,TGTGCCAGCAGCTTAGTGACCCGAGATGAGCAGTTCTTC,CASSLVTRDEQFF
TRBJ2-1,TRBD2,TRBV12-3/TRBV12-4,-,TGTGCCAGCAACAGCGGGGGGGCCGGGGAGCAGTTCTTC,CASNSGGAGEQFF
TRBJ1-5,-,TRBV28,-,TGTGCCAGCAGTTTCCAGGTTAGCAATCAGCCCCAGCATTTT,CASSFQVSNQPQHF
TRBJ1-1,TRBD1,TRBV12-3/TRBV12-4,once,TGTGCCAGCAGGGACAGGAAGAACACTGAAGCTTTCTTT,CASRDRKNTEAFF
TRBJ2-6,-,TRBV4-1,-,TGCGCCAGCAGCCCAGGGGCGCTGTCAGGGGCCAACGTCCTGACTTTC,CASSPGALSGANVLTF
TRBJ1-2,-,TRBV9,-,TGTGCCAGCAGCCGGCGGTGGGGCGGCTATGGCTACACCTTC,CASSRRWGGYGYTF
TRBJ1-5,-,TRBV7-9,-,TGTGCCAGCAGCCCTCCAGGGAGCCCCGACCAGCCCCAGCATTTT,CASSPPGSPDQPQHF
TRBJ1-5,-,TRBV25-1,-,TGTGCCAGCAATTACAGCCTTGGCAATCAGCCCCAGCATTTT,CASNYSLGNQPQHF
TRBJ1-2,-,TRBV27,-,TGTGCCAGCAAACCTGGGGGAAACTCAATCGGCTACACCTTC,CASKPGGNSIGYTF
TRBJ2-3,-,TRBV24-1,-,TGTGCCACCAGTCCCCTTGGGGGGGATACGCAGTATTTT,CATSPLGGDTQYF
TRBJ2-7,-,TRBV5-1,-,TGCGCCAGCAGCTTGGTTCCGACGGTGGGCTACGAGCAGTACTTC,CASSLVPTVGYEQYF
TRBJ1-2,-,TRBV5-6,-,TGTGCCAGCAGCTTAGGGACTTTGACCCTAACGGAGGGGGGCTACACCTTC,CASSLGTLTLTEGGYTF
TRBJ1-1,-,TRBV30,-,TGTGCCTGGAGTGTGGTCACTGAAGCTTTCTTT,CAWSVVTEAFF
TRBJ1-5,TRBD1,TRBV7-9,few,TGTGCCAGCAGCTGGGGACAGGGTCACAATCAGCCCCAGCATTTT,CASSWGQGHNQPQHF
TRBJ1-2,-,TRBV30,-,TGTGCCTGGAGCGGGGGCGCGGGCTACACCTTC,CAWSGGAGYTF
TRBJ1-5,-,TRBV12-3/TRBV12-4,-,TGTGCCAGCAGTTTATTCCGGGTCGGGCCCCAGCATTTT,CASSLFRVGPQHF
TRBJ1-1,-,TRBV7-2,-,TGTGCCAGCAGCTTACCCTCCGGGGCCACTGAAGCTTTCTTT,CASSLPSGATEAFF
TRBJ2-1,-,TRBV7-3,-,TGTGCCAGCAGCTTAGTGACTAGCTCCTACAATGAGCAGTTCTTC,CASSLVTSSYNEQFF
TRBJ2-1,-,TRBV10-3,-,TGTGCCATCGGGGAGACAATTGGTCAGTTTGGTGAGCAGTTCTTC,CAIGETIGQFGEQFF
TRBJ1-5,-,TRBV6-6,-,TGTGCCAGCAGTCCCCATCAGGAACACTGGATTAGTAGCAATCAGCCCCAGCATTTT,CASSPHQEHWISSNQPQHF